The 14 T cell receptor beta chains listed next were all sequenced from one sample in a study of blood T cell repertoires in COVID-19. This table comes from immunoSEQ multiplex PCR, and its TCRdb copy is limited to in-frame clones, with some not included. This repertoire shows roughly 200,000 clones, 65% to 85% found once; its top ten account for around 1.3%. The sequenced sample was peripheral blood. These receptors were obtained from a young woman with COVID-19, enrolled during active disease.

This chain joins TRBV27 and TRBJ1-2; D is unclear. Trimming stripped 2 bases from V and 6 bases from J, with 13 bases between. Germline CDR1 and CDR2: MNHEY and SMNVEV (reference sequence). This CDR3 contains 14 residues. The CDR3 DNA follows: TGTGCCAGCAGTTTAGGAGGGAGCTGGGATGGCTACACCTTC. Amino acids: CASSLGGSWDGYTF.

V gene TRBV4-3 combines with J gene TRBJ2-5; TRBD1 matches 7 bases. The CDR3 loop spans 15 amino acids. Germline CDR1 LGHNA, CDR2 YSLEER. Unmatched junction bases numbered 6, after V lost 4 bases and J lost 1 base. The CDR3 coding sequence is TGCGCCAGCAGCCTACGACAGGGCCCCCAAGAGACCCAGTACTTC. Protein sequence: CASSLRQGPQETQYF.

The chain recombines TRBV4-2 with TRBJ1-5; TRBD1 might be the D (5 bases). V lost 0 bases and J lost 1, with 13 bases in between. The CDR3 is 17 residues long. Germline-derived CDR1 and CDR2 are LGHNA and YNFKEQ. CDR3 nucleotide sequence: TGTGCCAGCAGCCAAGATCGGGGGGGTGTGAGCAATCAGCCCCAGCATTTT. Protein product: CASSQDRGGVSNQPQHF.

The chain combines TRBV4-1 with TRBJ1-4, with D hard to call. This CDR3 is built from 15 residues. CDR1 MGHRA and CDR2 YSYEKL come from the germline V gene. V was pared by 2 bases and J by 7 bases, with 14 bases between. The CDR3 loop is CASSQLGLTLEKLFF. CDR3 coding DNA: TGCGCCAGCAGCCAATTGGGCTTAACCCTTGAAAAACTGTTTTTT.

Written as DNA, the CDR3 is TGTGCCAGCAGCGTTGGACAGGAAGAGACCCAGTACTTC. It translates to CASSVGQEETQYF. The J gene is TRBJ2-5, the V gene TRBV9; TRBD1 aligns across 7 bases. CDR3 length: 13 amino acids. Germline values: CDR1 SGDLS, CDR2 YYNGEE. Germline trimming cut 2 bases from V and 3 bases from J; bases unmatched to any gene: 1.

The gene calls are TRBV27 and TRBJ2-7; 7 bases match TRBD1. V lost 5 bases, J lost 3 bases, and 7 bases stayed unmatched. Germline CDR1 reads MNHEY; CDR2 reads SMNVEV (reference sequence). This CDR3 has 14 amino acids. CDR3 region: CASSPSTGIYEQYF. The CDR3, as DNA: TGTGCCAGCAGTCCGTCGACAGGGATCTACGAGCAGTACTTC.

This clone was detected once. J is TRBJ2-1 and V is TRBV6-2 or TRBV6-3; the match to TRBD1 covers 9 bases. The CDR3 extends over 14 amino acids. Trimming cost V 4 bases and J 5 bases; bases outside gene matches: 3. Germline V gene sequence: CDR1 MNHEY, CDR2 SVGEGT. CDR3 DNA sequence: TGTGCCAGCAGTTCGGGACAGGGTCACAATGAGCAGTTCTTC. Translating it yields CASSSGQGHNEQFF.

This chain links TRBV6-5 with TRBJ2-2, with D maybe TRBD1 (5 bases). The CDR3 loop spans 15 amino acids. Germline V gene sequence: CDR1 MNHEY, CDR2 SVGAGI. Trimming removed 6 bases from V and 0 bases from J, with 11 bases in between. CDR3 sequence (DNA): TGTGCCAGCAGAATCGACAGTTCGAACACCGGGGAGCTGTTTTTT. Amino acids: CASRIDSSNTGELFF.

In this sample, this clone turned up a few times. The genes are TRBV12-5 and TRBJ1-3, with TRBD1 matching 10 bases. CDR1 LGHNT and CDR2 FRNRAP come from the germline V gene. The J segment lost 6 bases and the V segment lost 5 bases, leaving 7 bases of the junction unmatched. The CDR3 spans 15 residues. The CDR3 sequence is CASGPRTGGANTIYF. CDR3 sequence (DNA): TGTGCTAGTGGTCCGAGGACAGGGGGTGCAAACACCATATATTTT.

The chain links TRBV18 to TRBJ2-5; D perhaps matches TRBD1 (6 bases). Germline V gene data show CDR1 as KGHSH and CDR2 as LQKENI. This CDR3 spans 15 amino acids. Between the trimmed V and J ends, which lost 2 bases and 2 bases, there was a span of 12 bases. This CDR3 is CASSPFRTEQETQYF. The CDR3 nucleotides read TGTGCCAGCTCACCATTCCGGACAGAACAAGAGACCCAGTACTTC.

Turning to this clone: The same CDR3 also results from other DNA sequences found in this sample. The rearrangement links TRBV27 to TRBJ1-1, with a possible D match to TRBD1 (5 bases). Germline loops: CDR1 MNHEY, CDR2 SMNVEV (reference sequence). The CDR3 totals 13 residues. Trimming took off 5 bases at V and 4 bases at J, with 11 bases between the two ends. CDR3: CASSLMGGTEAFF. The CDR3 DNA sequence: TGTGCCAGCAGTCTGATGGGGGGCACTGAAGCTTTCTTT.

The chain has TRBV27 and TRBJ2-2; 7 bases align to TRBD1. Germline V CDR1 and CDR2: MNHEY, SMNVEV (reference sequence). Trimming cost V 6 bases and J 0 bases; bases outside gene matches: 7. The CDR3 sequence is 16 residues long. The CDR3 spells CASSDRVEANTGELFF. The CDR3 DNA is TGTGCCAGCAGCGACAGGGTGGAAGCGAACACCGGGGAGCTGTTTTTT.

The rearrangement uses TRBV6-2 or TRBV6-3 and TRBJ2-7; D may be TRBD1 (6 bases). CDR1 MNHEY and CDR2 SVGEGT come from the germline V gene. The CDR3 has 13 residues. Trimming took 2 bases from V and 9 from J, leaving 14 bases between them. Written as DNA, the CDR3 is TGTGCCAGCAGTTACGAAAACAGGGTCGGGCAGTACTTC. This encodes CASSYENRVGQYF.

The CDR3 sequence: CASRKTQGLGREQYF. In nucleotides, the CDR3 is TGTGCCAGCAGAAAAACCCAGGGATTGGGCCGCGAGCAGTACTTC. This rearrangement joins TRBV6-5 to TRBJ2-7; possible D gene TRBD1, 5 bases. CDR1 and CDR2 (germline): MNHEY, SVGAGI. CDR3 length: 15 residues. V was clipped by 6 bases and J by 6 bases, with 21 bases between them.